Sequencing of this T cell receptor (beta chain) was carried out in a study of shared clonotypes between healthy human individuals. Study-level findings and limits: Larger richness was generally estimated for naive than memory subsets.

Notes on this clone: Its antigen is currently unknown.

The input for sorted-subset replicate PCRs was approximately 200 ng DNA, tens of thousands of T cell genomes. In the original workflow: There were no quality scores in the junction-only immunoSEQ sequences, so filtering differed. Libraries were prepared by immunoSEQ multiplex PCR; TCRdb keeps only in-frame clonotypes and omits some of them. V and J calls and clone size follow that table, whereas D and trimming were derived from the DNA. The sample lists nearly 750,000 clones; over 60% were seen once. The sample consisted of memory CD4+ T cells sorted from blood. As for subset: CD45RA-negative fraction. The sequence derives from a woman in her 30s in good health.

CDR3 bases: TGTGCCAGCAGTTATGGGGGGTTATTGGCTGAGACCCAGTACTTC. Its translation: CASSYGGLLAETQYF. This rearrangement joins TRBV6-5 to TRBJ2-5; D perhaps matches TRBD2 (6 bases). The germline V gene encodes CDR1 MNHEY and CDR2 SVGAGI. Trimming took off 3 bases at V and 5 bases at J, with 16 bases between the two ends. This CDR3 has 15 residues.